This T cell receptor (beta chain) was sequenced in a study of human T cells and chemical hapten exposure. In TCRdb, the RACE reads were re-called with MiXCR into one record per CDR3 protein. This table has fewer than 150,000 distinct CDR3 sequences, roughly an eighth appearing once. This CDR3 is built from 16 residues. With V trimmed by 6 bases and J by 3 bases, 6 bases remained unmatched. CDR1 and CDR2 from the germline V gene are MRHNA and SNTAGT. Time point denoted: patch test 1, 2 weeks after DPC sensitization. This sample's treatment: therapeutic diphenylcyclopropenone sensitization with weekly scalp DPC.

The V call is TRBV6-4, the J call TRBJ2-2; 11 nucleotides match TRBD2. The receptor comes from a man between 18 and 35 years old with alopecia areata. Some clones in this sample may be carry-over from other donors' samples. The specimen comprised whole blood, sampled in connection with sensitization to the hapten diphenylcyclopropenone (DPC). CDR3 sequence reads: CASSDSSGGHTGELFF. The CDR3 DNA reads TGTGCCAGCAGCGATTCTAGCGGGGGGCACACCGGGGAGCTGTTTTTT.